This T cell receptor beta chain was documented in a study of OX40 agonist ivuxolimab in advanced cancers. Measured with immunoSEQ multiplex PCR; TCRdb has only the in-frame clones, and not every one. The profile shows tens of thousands of clones, about 86% of them singletons. This CDR3 contains 13 residues. Trimming cost V 2 bases and J 7 bases; bases outside gene matches: 7. The germline V gene encodes CDR1 GTSNPN and CDR2 SVGIG (reference sequence). The sequence was obtained from an adult with an advanced solid tumor such as melanoma, head and neck, liver or kidney cancer. The V gene is TRBV30, the J gene TRBJ1-2; 7 bases map to TRBD1. The sample consisted of CD4+ or CD8+ T cells sorted from blood, taken in a trial of the OX40 agonist ivuxolimab. The CDR3 loop is CAWSMTRQGGYTF. The CDR3 nucleotides are TGTGCCTGGAGTATGACGCGACAGGGTGGCTACACCTTC.